This T cell receptor (beta chain) came from a study of blood T cell repertoires in COVID-19. Whole-study context: The study drew acute and convalescent COVID-19 samples from the United States, Italy and Spain. T cells, B-cell-depleted T cells, or PBMCs provided the cDNA or gDNA that served as material.

In the authors' workflow: Estimation of nucleated cell counts relied on the amplification of reference gene primers. Produced via immunoSEQ multiplex PCR; TCRdb's table is partial and in-frame only. The D gene and trimming were derived from the DNA, and the V and J assignments and clone size from that table. The data show some 350,000 clones, 80% to 90% seen once. Patients at the Seattle site were enrolled during active infection and followed longitudinally. The ends were cut back, 9 bases at V and 6 bases at J, with 24 bases in the middle. The length of the CDR3 is 16 residues. The germline CDR1 and CDR2 sequences are MDHEN and SYDVKM.

The TCR was taken from a woman aged 25 to 39 with COVID-19, enrolled during active disease. This chain uses TRBV28 with TRBJ1-5; D is possibly TRBD1 (6 bases). Sequencing was carried out using peripheral blood. The CDR3 sequence: CARLSVTGPRIQPQHF. Here the CDR3 DNA reads TGTGCCAGATTAAGCGTAACAGGGCCAAGGATTCAGCCCCAGCATTTT.